This T cell receptor beta chain was captured by sequencing in a study of Graves' ophthalmopathy and Graves' hyperthyroidism. Study details: Pretreatment peripheral blood was obtained at initial diagnosis. Study-level findings and limits: In blood, most expanded thyroid clonotypes above 0.001 frequency were also detected.

Moderate-to-severe activity, CAS at least 3, NOSPECS at least 4 and duration under 3 months characterized donors with ophthalmopathy. Diagnosis was based on clinical symptoms, serum thyroxine, TRAb, thyroid ultrasound and orbital computed tomography. A note on this clonotype: Its matching antigen is unknown.

The study amplified TCR beta CDR3 regions using RNA transcripts. RT-PCR was first run with HTBI primers, then multiplex PCR in a second round. TCRdb re-called the multiplex PCR reads through MiXCR, storing one row per CDR3 protein. The data show approximately 700,000 distinct CDR3 sequences, roughly 40% seen once. The clonotype was recovered from an adult man with Graves' ophthalmopathy. What was sequenced was peripheral blood.

CDR3 DNA: TGTGCCAGCAGTTTGCCTACAGGGGGCCTGGAGACCCAGTACTTC. It is translated as CASSLPTGGLETQYF. The J gene is TRBJ2-5, the V gene TRBV28, with 9 bases aligning to TRBD1. The CDR3 covers 15 residues. J lost 5 bases, V lost 3 bases, and 7 bases had no gene match. Germline V gene lookup returns CDR1 MDHEN and CDR2 SYDVKM.